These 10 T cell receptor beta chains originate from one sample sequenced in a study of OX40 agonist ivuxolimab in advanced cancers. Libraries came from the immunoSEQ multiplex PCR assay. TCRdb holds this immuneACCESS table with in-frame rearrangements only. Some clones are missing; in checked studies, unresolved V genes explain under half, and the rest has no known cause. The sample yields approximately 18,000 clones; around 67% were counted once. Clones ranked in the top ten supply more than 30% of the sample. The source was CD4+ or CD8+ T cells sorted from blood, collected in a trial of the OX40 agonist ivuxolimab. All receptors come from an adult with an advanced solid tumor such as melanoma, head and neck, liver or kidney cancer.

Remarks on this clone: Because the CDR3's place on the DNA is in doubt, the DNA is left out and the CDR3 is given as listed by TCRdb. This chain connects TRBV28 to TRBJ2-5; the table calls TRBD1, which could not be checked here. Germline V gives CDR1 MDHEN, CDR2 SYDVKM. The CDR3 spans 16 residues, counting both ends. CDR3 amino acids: CASSILGTRGSYEQYF.

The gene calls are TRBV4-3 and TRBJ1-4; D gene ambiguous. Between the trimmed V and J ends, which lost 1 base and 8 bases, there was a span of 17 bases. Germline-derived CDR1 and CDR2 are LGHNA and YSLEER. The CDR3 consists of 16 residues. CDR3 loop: CASSQAPTPGREKLFF. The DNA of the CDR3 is TGCGCCAGCAGCCAAGCCCCGACGCCCGGGCGAGAAAAACTGTTTTTT.

CDR3 coding DNA: TGTGCCACCAGCAGAGGGACGTCGGGCTCCTACGAGCAGTACTTC. It is translated as CATSRGTSGSYEQYF. The chain has TRBV15 and TRBJ2-7, with D unresolved. This CDR3 has 15 amino acids. V was shortened by 1 base and J by 0 bases, with 10 bases between the two germline ends. Per germline, CDR1 LNHNV and CDR2 YYDKDF (reference sequence).

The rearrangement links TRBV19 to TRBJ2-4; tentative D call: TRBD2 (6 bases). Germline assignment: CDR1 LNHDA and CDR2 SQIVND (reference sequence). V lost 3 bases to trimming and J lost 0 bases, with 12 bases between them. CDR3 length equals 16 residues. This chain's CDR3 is CASSIRDSLAKNIQYF. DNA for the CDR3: TGTGCCAGTAGTATCAGGGACTCGCTAGCCAAAAACATTCAGTACTTC.

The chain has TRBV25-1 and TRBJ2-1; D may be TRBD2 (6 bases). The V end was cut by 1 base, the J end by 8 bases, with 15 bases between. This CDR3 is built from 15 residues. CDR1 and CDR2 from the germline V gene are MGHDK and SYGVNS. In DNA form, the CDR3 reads TGTGCCAGCAGTGAATGGAGGCAGGAGGGAGATGAGCAGTTCTTC. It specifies CASSEWRQEGDEQFF.

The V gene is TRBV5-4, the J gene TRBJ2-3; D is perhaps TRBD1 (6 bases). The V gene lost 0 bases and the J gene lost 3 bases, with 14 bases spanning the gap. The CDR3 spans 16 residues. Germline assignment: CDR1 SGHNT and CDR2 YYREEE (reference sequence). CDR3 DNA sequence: TGTGCCAGCAGCTTGGACCAGGGGAGAAATACAGATACGCAGTATTTT. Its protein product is CASSLDQGRNTDTQYF.

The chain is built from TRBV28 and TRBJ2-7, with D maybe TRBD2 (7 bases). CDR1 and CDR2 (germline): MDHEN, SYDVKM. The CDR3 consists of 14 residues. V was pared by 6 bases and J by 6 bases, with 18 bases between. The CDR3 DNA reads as TGTGCCAGCAGCGTCACGGGGGGCGACGGCGAGCAGTACTTC. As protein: CASSVTGGDGEQYF.

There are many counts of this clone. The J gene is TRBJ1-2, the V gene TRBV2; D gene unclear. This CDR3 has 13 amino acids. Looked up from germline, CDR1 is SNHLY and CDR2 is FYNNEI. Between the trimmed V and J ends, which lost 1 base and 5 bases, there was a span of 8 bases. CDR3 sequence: CASSEDSSYGYTF. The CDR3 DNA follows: TGTGCCAGCAGTGAAGACAGTTCTTATGGCTACACCTTC.

The CDR3 DNA reads TGCAGCGTTCGACAAAACATTCAGTACTTC. This sequence encodes CSVRQNIQYF. The chain couples TRBV29-1 to TRBJ2-4; unclear D gene. V was trimmed by 5 bases and J by 5 bases, leaving 4 bases between them. There are 10 residues in the CDR3. In germline, CDR1 is SQVTM, CDR2 ANQGSEA.

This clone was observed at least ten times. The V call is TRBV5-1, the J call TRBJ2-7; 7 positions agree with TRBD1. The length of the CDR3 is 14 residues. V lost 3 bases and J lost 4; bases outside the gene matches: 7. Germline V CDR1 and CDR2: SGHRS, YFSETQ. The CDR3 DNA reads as TGCGCCAGCAGCTACCGACAGGGAGATTACGAGCAGTACTTC. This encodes CASSYRQGDYEQYF.